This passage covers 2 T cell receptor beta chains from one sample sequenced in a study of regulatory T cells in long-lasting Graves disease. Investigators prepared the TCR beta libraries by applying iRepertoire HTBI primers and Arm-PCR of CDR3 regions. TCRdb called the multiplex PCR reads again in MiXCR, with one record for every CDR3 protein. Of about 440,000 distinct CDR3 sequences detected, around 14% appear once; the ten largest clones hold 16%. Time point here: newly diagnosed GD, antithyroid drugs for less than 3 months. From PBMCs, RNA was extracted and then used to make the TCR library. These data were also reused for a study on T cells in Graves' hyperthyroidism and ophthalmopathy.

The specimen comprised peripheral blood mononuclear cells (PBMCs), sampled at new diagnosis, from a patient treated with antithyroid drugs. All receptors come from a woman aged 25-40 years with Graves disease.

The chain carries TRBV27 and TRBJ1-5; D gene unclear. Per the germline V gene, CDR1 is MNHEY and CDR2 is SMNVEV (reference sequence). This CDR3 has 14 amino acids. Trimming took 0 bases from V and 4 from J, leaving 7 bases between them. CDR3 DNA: TGTGCCAGCAGTTTATCCCTGGGGAATCAGCCCCAGCATTTT. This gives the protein CASSLSLGNQPQHF.

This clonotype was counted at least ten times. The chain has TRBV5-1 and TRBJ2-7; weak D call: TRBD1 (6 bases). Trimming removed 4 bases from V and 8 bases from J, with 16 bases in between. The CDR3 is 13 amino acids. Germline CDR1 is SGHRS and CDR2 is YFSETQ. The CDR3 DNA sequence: TGCGCCAGCAGCGGACTCGAACAGGGCCAGCAGTACTTC. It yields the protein CASSGLEQGQQYF.